Below are 16 T cell receptor beta chains sequenced from a single sample in a study of CD8 T cells in Susac syndrome. Random hexamers were used to reverse transcribe an amount of roughly 0.45 to 1 ug RNA. TCRdb reprocessed the immunoSEQ multiplex PCR reads via MiXCR and lists one record per CDR3 protein. The profile shows 150,000 to 200,000 distinct CDR3 sequences, roughly 92% of them singletons. Sample: CD4+ T cells from PBMCs. These receptors were taken from a human donor with multiple sclerosis.

J is TRBJ2-7 and V is TRBV15, with D uncertain. Trimming shortened V by 0 bases and J by 5 bases, and 5 bases separated the two germline ends. The length of the CDR3 is 12 residues. Germline loops: CDR1 LNHNV, CDR2 YYDKDF (reference sequence). This CDR3 reads CATSRDRNEQYF. The CDR3 DNA follows: TGTGCCACCAGCAGAGATCGTAACGAGCAGTACTTC.

The genes are TRBV20-1 and TRBJ1-1; 12 positions agree with TRBD1. Looked up from germline, CDR1 is DFQATT and CDR2 is SNEGSKA (reference sequence). Losses at the gene ends were 3 bases for V and 1 base for J; bases not matched to a gene: 6. The CDR3 spans 16 residues. CDR3 residues: CSASGTGGSPNTEAFF. The CDR3 region has the DNA TGCAGTGCTAGTGGGACAGGGGGCTCGCCGAACACTGAAGCTTTCTTT.

V gene TRBV2 combines with J gene TRBJ2-7, with 7 positions matching TRBD2. The V and J ends lost 6 bases and 5 bases, in that order; junction bases with no gene match: 4. Germline CDR1 reads SNHLY; CDR2 reads FYNNEI. CDR3 length: 12 residues. CDR3 DNA sequence: TGTGCCAGCAGACGGGAGGTCCACGAGCAGTACTTC. This codes for CASRREVHEQYF.

The genes are TRBV6-5 and TRBJ2-6; D unclear. Trimming stripped 2 bases from V and 2 bases from J, with 4 bases between. Germline-derived CDR1 and CDR2 are MNHEY and SVGAGI. This CDR3 is 14 amino acids long. The chain's CDR3 is CASSYEAGANVLTF. The CDR3 DNA reads TGTGCCAGCAGTTACGAGGCTGGGGCCAACGTCCTGACTTTC.

The chain couples TRBV2 to TRBJ2-7; D ambiguous. This CDR3 is 12 amino acids long. V lost 3 bases to trimming and J lost 3 bases, with 6 bases between them. CDR1 SNHLY and CDR2 FYNNEI come from the germline V gene. CDR3 sequence (DNA): TGTGCCAGCAGTGAGTTGAGCTACGAGCAGTACTTC. It yields the protein CASSELSYEQYF.

This clonotype appeared a few times. V usage is TRBV6-5 and J usage is TRBJ2-2; TRBD1 might be the D (5 bases). The CDR3 extends over 15 amino acids. Germline V gene data show CDR1 as MNHEY and CDR2 as SVGAGI. The V end lost 2 bases, the J end lost 4 bases, and 11 bases lay between the germline ends. CDR3 protein: CASSYGAGFTGELFF. The DNA of the CDR3 is TGTGCCAGCAGTTACGGGGCAGGGTTCACCGGGGAGCTGTTTTTT.

The chain employs TRBV7-8 and TRBJ1-5; D unclear. This CDR3 contains 16 residues. Germline V gene sequence: CDR1 SGHVS, CDR2 FQNEAQ. V lost 7 bases and J 0 bases, leaving 16 bases between the germline ends. CDR3 DNA: TGTGCCAGCAACCCTCGAAGGGAGGTTAGCAATCAGCCCCAGCATTTT. Translated, it gives CASNPRREVSNQPQHF.

This sequence joins TRBV9 and TRBJ2-7, with a tentative D call TRBD1 (5 bases). The germline gives CDR1 SGDLS, CDR2 YYNGEE. CDR3 length: 14 amino acids. V shed 2 bases and J shed 0 bases, with 9 bases lying between them. In DNA, the CDR3 is TGTGCCAGCAGCGTGGGGCTAGTCTCCTACGAGCAGTACTTC. Translating it yields CASSVGLVSYEQYF.

This chain connects TRBV18 to TRBJ1-1; D gene uncertain. CDR3 length: 13 amino acids. The V end was cut by 5 bases, the J end by 7 bases, with 14 bases between. The germline gives CDR1 KGHSH, CDR2 LQKENI. The CDR3 reads CASSEILVFEAFF. Here the CDR3 DNA reads TGTGCCAGCTCAGAGATCTTGGTATTTGAAGCTTTCTTT.

The genes are TRBV7-9 and TRBJ1-1; a possible D gene is TRBD1 (6 bases). In germline, CDR1 is SEHNR, CDR2 FQNEAQ (reference sequence). This CDR3 spans 13 amino acids. The V and J ends lost 4 bases and 10 bases respectively, with 16 bases between them. CDR3 DNA: TGTGCCAGCAGCTCGACAGGAGGTGTAGGAGCTTTCTTT. It yields the protein CASSSTGGVGAFF. Supplemented by reference TRBV7-9 and TRBJ1-1, the full variable domain reads DTGVSQNPRHKITKRGQNVTFRCDPISEHNRLYWYRQTLGQGPEFLTYFQNEAQLEKSRLLSDRFSAERPKGSFSTLEIQRTEQGDSAMYLCASSSTGGVGAFFGQGTRLTVV.

The V and J genes are TRBV25-1 and TRBJ1-2; a weak D match, TRBD1 (6 bases). The germline gives CDR1 MGHDK, CDR2 SYGVNS. This CDR3 has 14 residues. The ends were cut back, 5 bases at V and 8 bases at J, with 18 bases in the middle. Here the CDR3 reads CASSSAPGGGGYTF. CDR3 nucleotide sequence: TGTGCCAGCAGTTCCGCCCCGGGGGGCGGGGGCTACACCTTC.

This rearrangement joins TRBV4-1 to TRBJ2-3; D is possibly TRBD1 (5 bases). Germline assignment: CDR1 MGHRA and CDR2 YSYEKL. The CDR3 has 16 amino acids. Deletions cut 0 bases from V and 1 base from J, with 11 bases between. This chain's CDR3 is CASSQDPPRGTDTQYF. Here the CDR3 DNA reads TGCGCCAGCAGCCAAGATCCCCCCAGGGGCACAGATACGCAGTATTTT.

The V and J genes are TRBV6-6 and TRBJ2-1; tentative D call: TRBD1 (5 bases). The CDR3 contains 14 residues. Trimming cost V 5 bases and J 3 bases, with 11 bases left between them. CDR1 is MNHNY, CDR2 SVGAGI, per germline (reference sequence). The CDR3 DNA follows: TGTGCCAGCAGTACCTCGGACAACTACAATGAGCAGTTCTTC. Translated, it gives CASSTSDNYNEQFF.

The chain employs TRBV2 and TRBJ1-4, with 8 bases that match TRBD1. V lost 2 bases and J lost 4; bases outside the gene matches: 3. The CDR3 totals 15 residues. In germline, CDR1 is SNHLY, CDR2 FYNNEI. The CDR3 sequence is CASSERTGSNEKLFF. The CDR3 DNA is TGTGCCAGCAGTGAACGGACAGGGAGTAATGAAAAACTGTTTTTT.

The chain joins TRBV5-4 to TRBJ2-4; TRBD2 matches 7 bases. Trimming cost V 0 bases and J 6 bases; bases outside gene matches: 3. Germline V gene lookup returns CDR1 SGHNT and CDR2 YYREEE (reference sequence). This CDR3 comprises 14 residues. The CDR3 DNA follows: TGTGCCAGCAGCTTGGTGGGGGGGTCAAACATTCAGTACTTC. This gives the protein CASSLVGGSNIQYF.

V usage is TRBV2 and J usage is TRBJ1-2; no reliable D call. The V and J ends lost 6 bases and 4 bases respectively, with 12 bases between them. The germline V gene has CDR1 SNHLY and CDR2 FYNNEI. This CDR3 comprises 13 residues. The CDR3 DNA follows: TGTGCCAGCAGAGATGATCCCGGCTATGGCTACACCTTC. Its protein is CASRDDPGYGYTF.